Shown below are 26 T cell receptor beta chains from a single sample sequenced in a study of blood T cell repertoires in COVID-19 (dated by TCRdb to 2020 to 2021). Library generation was performed with the immunoSEQ multiplex PCR assay. Imported from immuneACCESS, the table was reduced by TCRdb to in-frame sequences with V and J called. These copies leave out some clones; in studies compared against another copy, an unresolved V gene accounts for under half, and the cause of the remainder is not known. In all, the sample holds about 83,000 clones, and approximately 86% of those were seen once. The ten largest clones add up to about 7.8% of the sample. Input material: peripheral blood. Every receptor here comes from a man older than 75 with active or convalescent COVID-19.

V gene TRBV3-1 (or the pseudogene TRBV3-2) combines with J gene TRBJ2-1, with 7 bases lining up with TRBD2. The V and J ends lost 0 bases and 9 bases, in that order; junction bases with no gene match: 14. The CDR3 is 17 amino acids. CDR1 and CDR2 from the germline V gene are LGHDT and YNNKEL (reference sequence). For the CDR3, the DNA is TGTGCCAGCAGCCAAGAGTCAGGACTAGATTCTTTGCTTGAGCAGTTCTTC. It encodes CASSQESGLDSLLEQFF.

The V gene is TRBV6-2 or TRBV6-3, the J gene TRBJ2-3; 8 bases line up with TRBD2. Trimming cost V 5 bases and J 3 bases; bases outside gene matches: 7. Germline values: CDR1 MNHEY, CDR2 SVGEGT. CDR3 length: 15 amino acids. For the CDR3, the DNA is TGTGCCAGCAGTATGAACGGGAGGGTGACAGATACGCAGTATTTT. The encoded protein is CASSMNGRVTDTQYF.

This chain uses TRBV7-9 with TRBJ1-3; 7 bases map to TRBD1. J gave up 2 bases and V 5 bases, and 6 bases lay outside the gene matches. Germline V CDR1 and CDR2: SEHNR, FQNEAQ (reference sequence). This CDR3 spans 15 amino acids. CDR3 sequence (DNA): TGTGCCAGCAGCCGGACAGGTGGGCCTGGAAACACCATATATTTT. Protein: CASSRTGGPGNTIYF.

The chain is built from TRBV7-9 and TRBJ1-1; perhaps TRBD1 as D (6 bases). The CDR3 has 14 amino acids. Germline loops: CDR1 SEHNR, CDR2 FQNEAQ (reference sequence). Deletions cut 3 bases from V and 5 bases from J, with 13 bases between. In nucleotides, the CDR3 is TGTGCCAGCAGCTTTACAGGGCTAAGGACTGAAGCTTTCTTT. The encoded protein is CASSFTGLRTEAFF.

The chain combines TRBV5-1 with TRBJ2-2; 10 nucleotides align to TRBD1. CDR1 and CDR2 (germline): SGHRS, YFSETQ. Trimming at V came to 0 bases and at J to 8 bases, leaving 10 bases not matched to a gene. The CDR3 loop spans 17 amino acids. The CDR3 loop reads CASSLAPQGQGLGELFF. The CDR3 nucleotides read TGCGCCAGCAGCTTGGCGCCGCAGGGACAGGGGTTGGGGGAGCTGTTTTTT.

The chain is built from TRBV9 and TRBJ1-1, with D maybe TRBD1 (5 bases). Germline loops: CDR1 SGDLS, CDR2 YYNGEE. The CDR3 is 14 residues long. V was pared by 0 bases and J by 3 bases, with 9 bases between. Here the CDR3 reads CASSVGRADTEAFF. In DNA form, the CDR3 reads TGTGCCAGCAGCGTAGGCAGGGCGGACACTGAAGCTTTCTTT.

The chain joins TRBV18 to TRBJ2-1, with TRBD2 matching 8 bases. V lost 4 bases, J lost 0 bases, and 2 bases stayed unmatched. CDR3 length: 15 amino acids. Germline V CDR1 and CDR2: KGHSH, LQKENI. The DNA for the CDR3 is TGTGCCAGCTCACAACTAGCGGCCTCCTACAATGAGCAGTTCTTC. Its translation is CASSQLAASYNEQFF.

The count of this clone is one. This chain connects TRBV5-1 to TRBJ2-2; TRBD1 aligns across 7 bases. V dropped 2 bases and J dropped 3; count of bases not matched to a gene: 1. CDR1 is SGHRS, CDR2 YFSETQ, per germline. This CDR3 is 14 amino acids long. CDR3 protein: CASSFTGDTGELFF. In nucleotides, the CDR3 is TGCGCCAGCAGCTTTACAGGGGACACCGGGGAGCTGTTTTTT.

This clone has only one observation. The V call is TRBV27, the J call TRBJ2-1; 10 positions match TRBD2. The CDR3 has 15 residues. J was trimmed by 5 bases and V by 3 bases; bases with no gene match: 4. Germline assignment: CDR1 MNHEY and CDR2 SMNVEV (reference sequence). The CDR3 protein is CASSLRLAGNNEQFF. The CDR3 DNA reads TGTGCCAGCAGTTTGCGACTAGCGGGCAACAATGAGCAGTTCTTC.

V gene TRBV11-3 combines with J gene TRBJ2-5; D remains ambiguous. The CDR3 is 14 amino acids. Looked up from germline, CDR1 is SGHNT and CDR2 is YENEEA. V was trimmed by 0 bases and J by 3 bases, leaving 8 bases between them. The CDR3 spells CASSLDWAKETQYF. DNA for the CDR3: TGTGCCAGCAGCTTAGATTGGGCGAAAGAGACCCAGTACTTC.

This clone came up once. The rearrangement links TRBV5-1 to TRBJ2-7; no definite D call. V shed 1 base and J shed 0 bases, with 8 bases lying between them. The CDR3 spans 14 residues. Germline CDR1 SGHRS, CDR2 YFSETQ. As DNA, the CDR3 is TGCGCCAGCAGCTTGAACCCGAGCTCCTACGAGCAGTACGTC. Translation: CASSLNPSSYEQYV.

This chain uses TRBV28 with TRBJ1-2, with unresolved D. Germline values: CDR1 MDHEN, CDR2 SYDVKM. The CDR3 loop spans 15 amino acids. Trimming shortened V by 4 bases and J by 5 bases, and 17 bases separated the two germline ends. The CDR3 sequence: CASSWRRRVPYGYTF. The CDR3 DNA follows: TGTGCCAGCAGTTGGAGGCGGCGGGTTCCATATGGCTACACCTTC.

The CDR3 protein is CASSYSGTGFSGELFF. The CDR3 region has the DNA TGTGCCAGCAGTTATTCCGGGACAGGGTTTTCCGGGGAGCTGTTTTTT. V is TRBV6-5 and J is TRBJ2-2, with 9 bases lining up with TRBD1. Germline loops: CDR1 MNHEY, CDR2 SVGAGI. V trimming: 3 bases; J trimming: 6 bases; junction bases outside the gene matches: 8. The CDR3 has 16 amino acids.

The chain links TRBV7-9 to TRBJ2-3, with D maybe TRBD2 (5 bases). The germline gives CDR1 SEHNR, CDR2 FQNEAQ (reference sequence). The CDR3 runs 12 residues. With 5 bases removed from V and 4 bases from J, the gap between germline ends came to 7 bases. The CDR3 region has the DNA TGTGCCAGCAGCCCGCGGGCAGATACGCAGTATTTT. This codes for CASSPRADTQYF.

This clone has ten or more counts. The rearrangement links TRBV27 to TRBJ1-4, with D tentatively TRBD1 (5 bases). Per the germline V gene, CDR1 is MNHEY and CDR2 is SMNVEV (reference sequence). This CDR3 is 13 amino acids long. Between the trimmed V and J ends, which lost 3 bases and 7 bases, there was a span of 9 bases. The CDR3 loop reads CASSFSGFEKLFF. DNA of the CDR3: TGTGCCAGCAGTTTTTCAGGGTTTGAAAAACTGTTTTTT.

The table lists this clone with a count of one. This chain uses TRBV28 with TRBJ2-1; tentatively, D is TRBD2 (5 bases). V lost 4 bases, J lost 3 bases, and 7 bases lay in between. CDR3 length: 13 amino acids. Germline values: CDR1 MDHEN, CDR2 SYDVKM. In DNA, the CDR3 is TGTGCCAGCAGTTCCGGGATCTACAATGAGCAGTTCTTC. It encodes CASSSGIYNEQFF. The entire variable domain, with the rest obtained from reference TRBV28 and TRBJ2-1, is as follows: DVKVTQSSRYLVKRTGEKVFLECVQDMDHENMFWYRQDPGLGLRLIYFSYDVKMKEKGDIPEGYSVSREKKERFSLILESASTNQTSMYLCASSSGIYNEQFFGPGTRLTVL.

Written as DNA, the CDR3 is TGTGCCAGCAGCGTCCAACCGGGAAGCCAAGAGACCCAGTACTTC. This codes for CASSVQPGSQETQYF. The rearrangement links TRBV9 to TRBJ2-5; TRBD2 is a possible D gene (5 bases). V gave up 2 bases and J gave up 1 base, with 12 bases separating them. Germline-derived CDR1 and CDR2 are SGDLS and YYNGEE. The CDR3 runs to 15 residues. The full variable domain, its missing parts supplied by reference TRBV9 and TRBJ2-5, is DSGVTQTPKHLITATGQRVTLRCSPRSGDLSVYWYQQSLDQGLQFLIQYYNGEERAKGNILERFSAQQFPDLHSELNLSSLELGDSALYFCASSVQPGSQETQYFGPGTRLLVL.

The chain has TRBV24-1 and TRBJ2-3, with D maybe TRBD2 (6 bases). The CDR3 consists of 15 residues. The V end lost 7 bases, the J end lost 2 bases, and 15 bases lay between the germline ends. CDR1 KGHDR and CDR2 SFDVKD come from the germline V gene. The CDR3 region has the DNA TGTGCCACCAGCCCCTCGGGACTTACCACAGATACGCAGTATTTT. Protein sequence: CATSPSGLTTDTQYF.

The J gene is TRBJ2-2, the V gene TRBV9, with TRBD2 matching over 7 bases. Losses at the gene ends were 2 bases for V and 6 bases for J; bases not matched to a gene: 4. Germline V gene data show CDR1 as SGDLS and CDR2 as YYNGEE. The CDR3 is 14 amino acids. This CDR3 is CASSVLAEAGELFF. The CDR3 region has the DNA TGTGCCAGCAGCGTGCTAGCGGAGGCCGGGGAGCTGTTTTTT.

This chain uses TRBV28 with TRBJ1-5; D gene uncertain. V lost 3 bases and J 7 bases, leaving 7 bases between the germline ends. There are 12 residues in the CDR3. CDR1 and CDR2 (germline): MDHEN, SYDVKM. DNA of the CDR3: TGTGCCAGCAGTTTTCGTATCCAGCCCCAGCATTTT. Residues: CASSFRIQPQHF.

A single count supports this clone. This chain joins TRBV11-3 and TRBJ1-1; D gene ambiguous. The CDR3 covers 13 residues. Germline loops: CDR1 SGHNT, CDR2 YENEEA. V was pared by 1 base and J by 8 bases, with 11 bases between. The CDR3 loop is CASSLGGRTEAFF. The CDR3 nucleotides are TGTGCCAGCAGCTTAGGAGGGCGCACCGAAGCTTTCTTT.

This chain joins TRBV5-1 and TRBJ2-3; D unresolved. Per germline, CDR1 SGHRS and CDR2 YFSETQ. Trimming removed 2 bases at V and 3 bases at J, with 10 bases between. CDR3 length: 14 amino acids. CDR3 protein: CASSFLLRTDTQYF. The DNA of the CDR3 is TGCGCCAGCAGCTTTCTTCTCAGAACAGATACGCAGTATTTT.

The CDR3 here is CASSSPQGLGGELFF. The CDR3, as DNA: TGTGCCAGCAGCTCGCCCCAGGGGCTGGGCGGGGAGCTGTTTTTT. The genes are TRBV7-9 and TRBJ2-2, with a possible D match to TRBD1 (6 bases). Germline V gives CDR1 SEHNR, CDR2 FQNEAQ (reference sequence). The V and J ends lost 4 bases and 7 bases respectively, with 16 bases between them. CDR3 length: 15 amino acids.

The chain has TRBV18 and TRBJ2-6; 9 nucleotides match TRBD1. With 3 bases clipped from V and 2 bases from J, the junction kept 2 bases outside the gene matches. The V gene's germline CDR1 is KGHSH and CDR2 LQKENI. The CDR3 has 16 amino acids. The CDR3 reads CASSPRQGAGANVLTF. In nucleotides, the CDR3 is TGTGCCAGCTCACCGCGACAGGGGGCTGGGGCCAACGTCCTGACTTTC.

The chain links TRBV7-3 to TRBJ2-1; 9 bases map to TRBD2. Trimming took 6 bases from V and 4 from J; bases not matched to a gene: 10. The CDR3 extends over 16 amino acids. In germline, CDR1 is SGHTA, CDR2 FQGTGA. CDR3 sequence reads: CASSMNLAGSYNEQFF. In DNA, the CDR3 is TGTGCCAGCAGTATGAACCTAGCGGGGTCGTACAATGAGCAGTTCTTC.

This chain connects TRBV18 to TRBJ1-1; 8 nucleotides line up with TRBD1. Germline trimming cut 2 bases from V and 1 base from J; bases unmatched to any gene: 0. The CDR3 runs 14 residues. Germline V CDR1 and CDR2: KGHSH, LQKENI. CDR3 DNA sequence: TGTGCCAGCTCACCAGGACAGGGGAACACTGAAGCTTTCTTT. It yields the protein CASSPGQGNTEAFF.